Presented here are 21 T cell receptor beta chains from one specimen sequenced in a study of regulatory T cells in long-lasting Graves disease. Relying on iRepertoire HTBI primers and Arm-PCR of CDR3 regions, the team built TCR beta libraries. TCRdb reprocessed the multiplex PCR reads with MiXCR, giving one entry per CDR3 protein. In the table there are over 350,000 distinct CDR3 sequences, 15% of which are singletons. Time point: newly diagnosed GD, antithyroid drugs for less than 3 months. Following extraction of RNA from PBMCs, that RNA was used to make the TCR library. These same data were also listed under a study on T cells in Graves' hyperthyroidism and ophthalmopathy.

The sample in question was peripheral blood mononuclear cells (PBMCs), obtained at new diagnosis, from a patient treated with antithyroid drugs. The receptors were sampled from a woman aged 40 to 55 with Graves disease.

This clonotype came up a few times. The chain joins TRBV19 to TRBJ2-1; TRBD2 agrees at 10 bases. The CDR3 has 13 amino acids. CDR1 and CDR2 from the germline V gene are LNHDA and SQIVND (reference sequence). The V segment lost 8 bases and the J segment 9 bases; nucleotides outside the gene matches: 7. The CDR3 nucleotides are TGTGCCAGTCGTCTAGCGGGAGATGGTGAGCAGTTCTTC. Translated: CASRLAGDGEQFF.

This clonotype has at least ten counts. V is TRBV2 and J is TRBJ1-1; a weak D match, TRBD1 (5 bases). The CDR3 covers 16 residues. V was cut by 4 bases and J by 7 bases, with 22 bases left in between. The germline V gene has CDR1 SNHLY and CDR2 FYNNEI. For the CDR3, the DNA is TGTGCCAGCAGTGTAAGCCCCGGTGCAGGGAGGGGTGAAGCTTTCTTT. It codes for CASSVSPGAGRGEAFF.

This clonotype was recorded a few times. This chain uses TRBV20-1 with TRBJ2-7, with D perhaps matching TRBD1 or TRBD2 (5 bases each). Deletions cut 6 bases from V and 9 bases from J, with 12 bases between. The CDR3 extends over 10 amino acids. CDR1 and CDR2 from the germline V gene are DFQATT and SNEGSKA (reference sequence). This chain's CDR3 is CSARGYVQYF. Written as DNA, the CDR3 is TGCAGTGCGAGGGGTTATGTGCAGTACTTC.

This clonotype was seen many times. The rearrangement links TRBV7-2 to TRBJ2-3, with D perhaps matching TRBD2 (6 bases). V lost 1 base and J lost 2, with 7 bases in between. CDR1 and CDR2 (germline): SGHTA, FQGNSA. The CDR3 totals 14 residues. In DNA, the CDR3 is TGTGCCAGCAGCTTAGAGGACTACACAGATACGCAGTATTTT. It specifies CASSLEDYTDTQYF.

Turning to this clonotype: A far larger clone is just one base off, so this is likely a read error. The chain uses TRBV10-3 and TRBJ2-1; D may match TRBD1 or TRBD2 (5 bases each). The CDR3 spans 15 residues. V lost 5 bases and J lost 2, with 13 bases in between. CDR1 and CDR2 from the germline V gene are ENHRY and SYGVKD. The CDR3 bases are TGTGCCATCAGTTCCCTCGGGGCGGCCTACAATGAGCAGTTCTTC. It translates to CAISSLGAAYNEQFF.

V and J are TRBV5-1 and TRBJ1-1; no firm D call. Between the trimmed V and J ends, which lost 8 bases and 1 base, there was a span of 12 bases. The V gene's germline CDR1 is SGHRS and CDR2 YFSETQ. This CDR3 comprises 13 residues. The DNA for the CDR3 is TGCGCCAGTTGCGTCTCGGCGAACACTGAAGCTTTCTTT. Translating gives CASCVSANTEAFF.

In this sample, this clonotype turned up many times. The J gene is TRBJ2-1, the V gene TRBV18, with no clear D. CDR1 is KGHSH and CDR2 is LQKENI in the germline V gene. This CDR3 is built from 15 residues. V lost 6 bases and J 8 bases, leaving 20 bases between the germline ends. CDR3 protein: CASSHLFLFDHEQFF. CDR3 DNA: TGTGCCAGCTCCCATCTCTTTCTATTTGACCATGAGCAGTTCTTC. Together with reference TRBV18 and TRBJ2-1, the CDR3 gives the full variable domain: NAGVMQNPRHLVRRRGQEARLRCSPMKGHSHVYWYRQLPEEGLKFMVYLQKENIIDESGMPKERFSAEFPKEGPSILRIQQVVRGDSAAYFCASSHLFLFDHEQFFGPGTRLTVL.

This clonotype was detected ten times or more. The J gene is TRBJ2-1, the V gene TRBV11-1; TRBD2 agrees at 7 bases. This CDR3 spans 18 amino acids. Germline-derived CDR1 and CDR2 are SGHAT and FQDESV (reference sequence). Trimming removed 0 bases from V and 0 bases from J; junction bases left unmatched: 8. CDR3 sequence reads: CASSLANRLASSYNEQFF. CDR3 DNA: TGTGCCAGCAGCTTAGCTAATAGACTAGCTAGCTCCTACAATGAGCAGTTCTTC.

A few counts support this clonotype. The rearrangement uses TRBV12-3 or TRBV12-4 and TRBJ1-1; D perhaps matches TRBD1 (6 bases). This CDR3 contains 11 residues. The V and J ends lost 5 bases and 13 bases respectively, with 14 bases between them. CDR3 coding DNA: TGTGCCAGCAGTCCACGGGACAAGGATTTCTTT. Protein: CASSPRDKDFF.

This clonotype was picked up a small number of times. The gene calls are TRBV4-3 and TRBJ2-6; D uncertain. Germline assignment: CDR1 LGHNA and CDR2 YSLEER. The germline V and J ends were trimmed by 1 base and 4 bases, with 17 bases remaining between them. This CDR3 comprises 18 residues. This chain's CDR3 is CASSQVEPGTWGANVLTF. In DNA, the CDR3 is TGCGCCAGCAGCCAAGTGGAACCGGGCACGTGGGGGGCCAACGTCCTGACTTTC.

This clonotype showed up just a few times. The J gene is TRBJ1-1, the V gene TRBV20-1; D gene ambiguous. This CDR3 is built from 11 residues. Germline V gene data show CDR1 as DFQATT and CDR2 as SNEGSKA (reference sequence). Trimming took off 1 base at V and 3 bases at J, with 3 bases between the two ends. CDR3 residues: CSARGYTEAFF. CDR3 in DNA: TGCAGTGCTAGAGGTTACACTGAAGCTTTCTTT.

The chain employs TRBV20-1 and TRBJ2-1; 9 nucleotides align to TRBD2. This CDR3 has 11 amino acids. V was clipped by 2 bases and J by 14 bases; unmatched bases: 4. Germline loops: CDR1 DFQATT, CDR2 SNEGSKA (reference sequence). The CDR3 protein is CSARFSGREFF. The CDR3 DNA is TGCAGTGCTAGATTTAGCGGGAGAGAGTTCTTC.

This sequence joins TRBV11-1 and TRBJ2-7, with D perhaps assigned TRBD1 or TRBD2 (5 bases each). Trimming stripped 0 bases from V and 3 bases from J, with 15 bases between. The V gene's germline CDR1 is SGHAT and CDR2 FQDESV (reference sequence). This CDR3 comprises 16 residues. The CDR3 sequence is CASSLAAGTGYYEQYF. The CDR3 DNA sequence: TGTGCCAGCAGCTTAGCCGCAGGGACGGGGTACTACGAGCAGTACTTC.

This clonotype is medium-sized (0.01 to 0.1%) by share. This CDR3 reads CASSYAGNSGRRAEQFF. The DNA of the CDR3 is TGTGCCAGCAGTTATGCAGGTAATAGCGGGAGAAGGGCCGAGCAGTTCTTC. The chain recombines TRBV6-2 or TRBV6-3 with TRBJ2-1; 9 positions agree with TRBD2. This CDR3 comprises 17 residues. Per the germline V gene, CDR1 is MNHEY and CDR2 is SVGEGT. The J segment lost 10 bases and the V segment lost 3 bases, leaving 16 bases of the junction unmatched.

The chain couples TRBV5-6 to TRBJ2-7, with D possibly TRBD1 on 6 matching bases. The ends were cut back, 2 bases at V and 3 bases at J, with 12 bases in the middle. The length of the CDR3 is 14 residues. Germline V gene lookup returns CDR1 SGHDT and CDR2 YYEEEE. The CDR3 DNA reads TGTGCCAGCAGCTTCCCAGGGGACGGCTACGAGCAGTACTTC. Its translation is CASSFPGDGYEQYF.

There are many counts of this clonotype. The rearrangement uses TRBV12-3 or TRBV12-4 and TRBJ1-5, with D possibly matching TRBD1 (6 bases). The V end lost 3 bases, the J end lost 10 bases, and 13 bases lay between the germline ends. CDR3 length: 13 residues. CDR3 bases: TGTGCCAGCAGTTTGCACAGGGAATACCCCCAGCATTTT. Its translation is CASSLHREYPQHF.

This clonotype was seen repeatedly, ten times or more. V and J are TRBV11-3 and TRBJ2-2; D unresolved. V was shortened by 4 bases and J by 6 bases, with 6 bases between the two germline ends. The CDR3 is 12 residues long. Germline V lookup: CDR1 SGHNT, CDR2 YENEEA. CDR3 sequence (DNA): TGTGCCAGCAGCTCCCCCTCCGGGGAGCTGTTTTTT. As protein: CASSSPSGELFF.

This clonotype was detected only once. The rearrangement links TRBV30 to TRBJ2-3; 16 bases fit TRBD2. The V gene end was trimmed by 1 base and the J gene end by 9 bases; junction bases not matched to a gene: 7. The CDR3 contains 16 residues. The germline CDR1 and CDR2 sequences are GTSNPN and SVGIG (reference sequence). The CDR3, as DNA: TGTGCCTGGAGTGACACCGGGACTAGCGGGAGGGGCACGCAGTATTTT. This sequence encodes CAWSDTGTSGRGTQYF.

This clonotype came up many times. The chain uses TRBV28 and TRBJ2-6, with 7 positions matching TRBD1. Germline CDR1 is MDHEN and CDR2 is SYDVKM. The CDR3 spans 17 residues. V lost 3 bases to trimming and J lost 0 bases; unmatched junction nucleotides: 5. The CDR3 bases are TGTGCCAGCAGTTTGGGACAGTCTTTCTCTGGGGCCAACGTCCTGACTTTC. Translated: CASSLGQSFSGANVLTF.

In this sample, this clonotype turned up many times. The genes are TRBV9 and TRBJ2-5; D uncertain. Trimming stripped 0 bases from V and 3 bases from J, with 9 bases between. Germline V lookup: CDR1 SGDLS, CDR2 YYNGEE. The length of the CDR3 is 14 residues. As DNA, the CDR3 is TGTGCCAGCAGCGTAGATCGGTGGGAAGAGACCCAGTACTTC. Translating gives CASSVDRWEETQYF.

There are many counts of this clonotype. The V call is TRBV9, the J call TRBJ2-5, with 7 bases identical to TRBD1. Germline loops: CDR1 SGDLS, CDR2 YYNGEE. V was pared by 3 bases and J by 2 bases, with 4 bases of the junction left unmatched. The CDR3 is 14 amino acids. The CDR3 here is CASSGGGSQETQYF. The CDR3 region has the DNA TGTGCCAGCAGCGGAGGGGGCTCTCAAGAGACCCAGTACTTC.